The 18 T cell receptor beta chains listed next were all sequenced from one sample in a study of blood T cell repertoires in COVID-19. Assay used: immunoSEQ multiplex PCR; TCRdb lists only in-frame clones, some missing. Here the sample spans tens of thousands of clones, approximately 83% being singletons. The specimen sequenced was peripheral blood. Source of these receptors: a woman aged 55-75 years with acute or convalescent COVID-19.

The chain has TRBV28 and TRBJ1-1, with TRBD1 matching over 9 bases. V dropped 5 bases and J dropped 0; count of bases not matched to a gene: 10. Germline V gene sequence: CDR1 MDHEN, CDR2 SYDVKM. This CDR3 contains 17 residues. DNA of the CDR3: TGTGCCAGCAGTCCGAATCCCGGGACAGGGATGAACACTGAAGCTTTCTTT. Its protein product is CASSPNPGTGMNTEAFF.

The chain combines TRBV5-1 with TRBJ1-2; D unclear. Between the trimmed V and J ends, which lost 0 bases and 7 bases, there was a span of 7 bases. Germline V gene lookup returns CDR1 SGHRS and CDR2 YFSETQ. The CDR3 extends over 12 amino acids. CDR3 coding DNA: TGCGCCAGCAGCTTGGAGTCGGGTGGCTACACCTTC. Translated: CASSLESGGYTF. The variable domain in full, with the rest retrieved from reference TRBV5-1 and TRBJ1-2, is KAGVTQTPRYLIKTRGQQVTLSCSPISGHRSVSWYQQTPGQGLQFLFEYFSETQRNKGNFPGRFSGRQFSNSRSEMNVSTLELGDSALYLCASSLESGGYTFGSGTRLTVV.

The chain has TRBV29-1 and TRBJ1-5; no clear D gene. This CDR3 is built from 13 residues. The germline gives CDR1 SQVTM, CDR2 ANQGSEA. Trimming left V 4 bases short and J 0 bases short, with 7 bases between. The CDR3 sequence: CSVGSGSNQPQHF. The CDR3 coding sequence is TGCAGCGTTGGTAGCGGTAGCAATCAGCCCCAGCATTTT. The variable domain in full, with the rest retrieved from reference TRBV29-1 and TRBJ1-5, is SAVISQKPSRDICQRGTSLTIQCQVDSQVTMMFWYRQQPGQSLTLIATANQGSEATYESGFVIDKFPISRPNLTFSTLTVSNMSPEDSSIYLCSVGSGSNQPQHFGDGTRLSIL.

CDR3 in DNA: TGTGCCAGCAGTCTTCCGGGGAGGGGGACAACCGGGGAGCTGTTTTTT. Translating it yields CASSLPGRGTTGELFF. The chain is built from TRBV28 and TRBJ2-2; a weak D match, TRBD2 (7 bases). The CDR3 covers 16 residues. Trimming took off 5 bases at V and 5 bases at J, with 18 bases between the two ends. The germline V gene encodes CDR1 MDHEN and CDR2 SYDVKM.

The chain carries TRBV7-8 and TRBJ1-6, with 9 bases fitting TRBD1. Per germline, CDR1 SGHVS and CDR2 FQNEAQ. The CDR3 totals 14 residues. The V segment lost 5 bases and the J segment 9 bases; nucleotides outside the gene matches: 5. The CDR3 DNA reads TGTGCCAGCAGCGCGGGACAGGGAGGTTCACCCCTCCACTTT. Translating it yields CASSAGQGGSPLHF. Filled out from reference TRBV7-8 and TRBJ1-6, the complete variable domain reads GAGVSQSPRYKVAKRGQDVALRCDPISGHVSLFWYQQALGQGPEFLTYFQNEAQLDKSGLPSDRFFAERPEGSVSTLKIQRTQQEDSAVYLCASSAGQGGSPLHFGNGTRLTVT.

This chain links TRBV19 with TRBJ1-5; D is possibly TRBD1 (6 bases). Trimming shortened V by 6 bases and J by 4 bases, and 16 bases separated the two germline ends. The CDR3 extends over 15 amino acids. Germline V lookup: CDR1 LNHDA, CDR2 SQIVND (reference sequence). The CDR3 spells CASRPGQKGNQPQHF. Here the CDR3 DNA reads TGTGCCAGTAGACCCGGACAGAAAGGGAATCAGCCCCAGCATTTT.

This rearrangement joins TRBV12-3 or TRBV12-4 to TRBJ2-6; D is undetermined. Trimming pared 6 bases from V and 4 bases from J, leaving 7 bases between. The CDR3 is 13 residues long. CDR3 loop: CASSQTGANVLTF. For the CDR3, the DNA is TGTGCCAGCAGCCAGACAGGGGCCAACGTCCTGACTTTC.

The rearrangement joins TRBV27 to TRBJ2-7; maybe TRBD1 (5 bases). The CDR3 is made up of 15 amino acids. In germline, CDR1 is MNHEY, CDR2 SMNVEV (reference sequence). Trimming took off 5 bases at V and 3 bases at J, with 17 bases between the two ends. The CDR3 nucleotides read TGTGCCAGCAGTCCCAGGGTGAAGGCTGACTACGAGCAGTACTTC. As protein: CASSPRVKADYEQYF.

The V gene is TRBV28, the J gene TRBJ1-1; perhaps TRBD1 as D (6 bases). V gave up 6 bases and J gave up 1 base, with 12 bases separating them. The length of the CDR3 is 14 residues. Germline CDR1 is MDHEN and CDR2 is SYDVKM. CDR3 protein: CASSLSTGNTEAFF. DNA for the CDR3: TGTGCCAGCAGCCTCTCGACAGGGAACACTGAAGCTTTCTTT.

The J gene is TRBJ2-1, the V gene TRBV11-1; 7 bases align to TRBD1. There are 15 residues in the CDR3. The germline V gene encodes CDR1 SGHAT and CDR2 FQDESV (reference sequence). V trimming: 0 bases; J trimming: 3 bases; junction bases outside the gene matches: 2. The CDR3 nucleotides read TGTGCCAGCAGCTTAGCGACAGGGATCTACAATGAGCAGTTCTTC. Translating gives CASSLATGIYNEQFF.

This chain joins TRBV7-9 and TRBJ1-1; TRBD1 matches at 7 bases. Germline loops: CDR1 SEHNR, CDR2 FQNEAQ (reference sequence). Trimming at V came to 3 bases and at J to 4 bases, leaving 5 bases not matched to a gene. The length of the CDR3 is 14 residues. The CDR3 region is CASSFGTAGTEAFF. The DNA for the CDR3 is TGTGCCAGCAGCTTCGGGACAGCGGGCACTGAAGCTTTCTTT. The full variable domain, its missing parts supplied by reference TRBV7-9 and TRBJ1-1, is DTGVSQNPRHKITKRGQNVTFRCDPISEHNRLYWYRQTLGQGPEFLTYFQNEAQLEKSRLLSDRFSAERPKGSFSTLEIQRTEQGDSAMYLCASSFGTAGTEAFFGQGTRLTVV.

Here the CDR3 reads CASSLRRSYGYTF. CDR3 coding DNA: TGTGCCAGCAGCTTGAGGCGGTCCTATGGCTACACCTTC. The chain employs TRBV5-4 and TRBJ1-2; D uncertain. The CDR3 has 13 amino acids. The ends were cut back, 1 base at V and 4 bases at J, with 8 bases in the middle. Looked up from germline, CDR1 is SGHNT and CDR2 is YYREEE (reference sequence).

This chain connects TRBV4-1 to TRBJ1-5; D gene uncertain. Trimming left V 0 bases short and J 6 bases short, with 12 bases between. Per the germline V gene, CDR1 is MGHRA and CDR2 is YSYEKL. There are 15 residues in the CDR3. CDR3 nucleotides: TGCGCCAGCAGCCAAGAGAGGTTAGCGGTTCAGCCCCAGCATTTT. Translated, it gives CASSQERLAVQPQHF.

The count of this clone is one. The chain combines TRBV7-3 with TRBJ2-1, with 7 bases aligning to TRBD2. Germline trimming cut 1 base from V and 7 bases from J; bases unmatched to any gene: 7. This CDR3 is 15 amino acids long. Germline V gives CDR1 SGHTA, CDR2 FQGTGA. The chain's CDR3 is CASSLKSGAFNEQFF. The CDR3, as DNA: TGTGCCAGCAGCTTAAAAAGCGGGGCATTTAATGAGCAGTTCTTC.

This clone was seen once. The chain has TRBV11-2 and TRBJ1-3; D is perhaps TRBD1 (6 bases). The CDR3 covers 15 residues. Trimming shortened V by 5 bases and J by 4 bases, and 15 bases separated the two germline ends. Germline loops: CDR1 SGHAT, CDR2 FQNNGV. CDR3 sequence (DNA): TGTGCCAGCAGCCTACAGGGATCTACCGGAAACACCATATATTTT. Its protein is CASSLQGSTGNTIYF.

Concerning this clone: Other DNA sequences in the same sample also yield this CDR3. The J gene is TRBJ1-5, the V gene TRBV19; D gene ambiguous. Germline V lookup: CDR1 LNHDA, CDR2 SQIVND (reference sequence). Trimming removed 2 bases at V and 1 base at J, with 6 bases between. The length of the CDR3 is 14 residues. CDR3 loop: CASSIRGSNQPQHF. DNA of the CDR3: TGTGCCAGTAGTATAAGAGGGAGCAATCAGCCCCAGCATTTT.

This chain connects TRBV9 to TRBJ2-1; TRBD1 might be the D (5 bases). This CDR3 is built from 13 residues. Trimming removed 0 bases at V and 9 bases at J, with 10 bases between. In germline, CDR1 is SGDLS, CDR2 YYNGEE. This CDR3 is CASSVVERGEQFF. The DNA for the CDR3 is TGTGCCAGCAGCGTAGTTGAAAGGGGTGAGCAGTTCTTC.

V usage is TRBV19 and J usage is TRBJ1-2; the D gene is possibly TRBD1 (5 bases). Germline values: CDR1 LNHDA, CDR2 SQIVND (reference sequence). This CDR3 has 13 amino acids. V was trimmed by 5 bases and J by 7 bases, leaving 14 bases between them. In DNA form, the CDR3 reads TGTGCCAGTAGTCCATATAGGGGTGCTGGCTACACCTTC. Protein sequence: CASSPYRGAGYTF. The variable domain in full, with the rest retrieved from reference TRBV19 and TRBJ1-2, is DGGITQSPKYLFRKEGQNVTLSCEQNLNHDAMYWYRQDPGQGLRLIYYSQIVNDFQKGDIAEGYSVSREKKESFPLTVTSAQKNPTAFYLCASSPYRGAGYTFGSGTRLTVV.